Below, 26 T cell receptor beta chains from the same sample are listed, as sequenced in a study of post-analysis software for immune sequencing data. Presence of unique molecular identifiers characterized the TCR beta cDNA libraries. One entry per CDR3 protein, called by TCRdb with MiXCR from the PCR reads. This sample has 150,000 to 200,000 distinct CDR3 sequences, with approximately 35% found just once. The sample in question was blood, obtained after autologous hematopoietic stem cell transplantation. The receptors derive from a girl between 10 and 17 years old with multiple sclerosis.

The chain carries TRBV12-3 or TRBV12-4 and TRBJ1-2, with 10 bases that match TRBD1. Losses at the gene ends were 4 bases for V and 2 bases for J; bases not matched to a gene: 7. The CDR3 extends over 16 amino acids. CDR3 bases: TGTGCCAGCAGTTCTAAAAAGGGACAGGGGAACTATGGCTACACCTTC. Translated, it gives CASSSKKGQGNYGYTF.

The chain carries TRBV11-3 and TRBJ2-1; 7 bases are a match to TRBD1. Trimming removed 0 bases from V and 1 base from J; junction bases left unmatched: 6. Germline-derived CDR1 and CDR2 are SGHNT and YENEEA. There are 17 residues in the CDR3. The CDR3 nucleotides are TGTGCCAGCAGCTTAGATGTGACAGGGAATTCCTACAATGAGCAGTTCTTC. It encodes CASSLDVTGNSYNEQFF.

This rearrangement joins TRBV27 to TRBJ2-5; 8 bases are a match to TRBD2. The DNA end lines up better with TRBJ2-7; the J call may be wrong. This CDR3 contains 14 residues. Germline V CDR1 and CDR2: MNHEY, SMNVEV (reference sequence). The CDR3 region is CASRTRGLASEQYF. CDR3 nucleotides: TGTGCCAGCAGGACCCGTGGACTAGCAAGCGAGCAGTACTTC.

The V and J genes are TRBV11-3 and TRBJ2-3; 7 nucleotides agree with TRBD1. The J segment lost 4 bases and the V segment lost 4 bases, leaving 5 bases of the junction unmatched. This CDR3 region has 14 residues. Germline V lookup: CDR1 SGHNT, CDR2 YENEEA. The CDR3 loop is CASSSRQGPDTQYF. DNA for the CDR3: TGTGCCAGCAGCTCTCGACAGGGACCAGATACGCAGTATTTT.

This clonotype occurred many times. V gene TRBV7-2 combines with J gene TRBJ2-1, with TRBD1 as a possible D gene (6 bases). The CDR3 runs 14 residues. Trimming took off 1 base at V and 5 bases at J, with 9 bases between the two ends. CDR1 is SGHTA, CDR2 FQGNSA, per germline. CDR3 sequence reads: CASSLDRAHNEQFF. The CDR3, as DNA: TGTGCCAGCAGCTTAGACAGGGCACACAATGAGCAGTTCTTC.

V is TRBV20-1 and J is TRBJ2-1; 11 bases map to TRBD2. Trimming removed 5 bases from V and 2 bases from J; junction bases left unmatched: 8. CDR1 DFQATT and CDR2 SNEGSKA come from the germline V gene (reference sequence). This CDR3 has 16 amino acids. CDR3 coding DNA: TGCAGTGCTCCCCCATTACTAGCGGGAGCCTACAATGAGCAGTTCTTC. Protein: CSAPPLLAGAYNEQFF.

Note on this clonotype: With a much larger clone just one base away, this may be a read error. The CDR3 spells CACSGSTDTQYF. The CDR3 DNA is TGTGCCTGCAGCGGAAGCACAGATACGCAGTATTTT. This sequence joins TRBV14 and TRBJ2-3, with D tentatively TRBD2 (5 bases). Germline assignment: CDR1 SGHDN and CDR2 FVKESK. This CDR3 spans 12 amino acids. Full variable domain (outside the CDR3, taken from reference TRBV14 and TRBJ2-3): EAGVTQFPSHSVIEKGQTVTLRCDPISGHDNLYWYRRVMGKEIKFLLHFVKESKQDESGMPNNRFLAERTGGTYSTLKVQPAELEDSGVYFCACSGSTDTQYFGPGTRLTVL.

The chain couples TRBV4-2 to TRBJ2-1; 12 bases fit TRBD2. The V gene's germline CDR1 is LGHNA and CDR2 YNFKEQ. With V trimmed by 0 bases and J by 8 bases, 11 bases remained unmatched. The CDR3 has 18 amino acids. The CDR3 nucleotides are TGTGCCAGCAGCCAAGATGACCCCCGACTAGCGGGAGAGGATGAGCAGTTCTTC. As protein: CASSQDDPRLAGEDEQFF.

J is TRBJ2-1 and V is TRBV20-1, with TRBD2 matching over 9 bases. The ends lost 1 base at V and 1 base at J; junction bases unmatched: 5. Per the germline V gene, CDR1 is DFQATT and CDR2 is SNEGSKA (reference sequence). The CDR3 covers 16 residues. CDR3 DNA: TGCAGTGCTAGAGGCGGGAGGGCTCAGTCCTACAATGAGCAGTTCTTC. It specifies CSARGGRAQSYNEQFF.

The J gene is TRBJ2-5, the V gene TRBV7-8; 7 bases are shared with TRBD2. The germline gives CDR1 SGHVS, CDR2 FQNEAQ. V gave up 1 base and J gave up 2 bases; unmatched junction bases: 4. The CDR3 extends over 15 amino acids. The CDR3 spells CASSLGGGLQETQYF. The CDR3 DNA sequence: TGTGCCAGCAGCTTAGGGGGAGGGCTACAAGAGACCCAGTACTTC. The whole variable domain, remainder taken from reference TRBV7-8 and TRBJ2-5, is GAGVSQSPRYKVAKRGQDVALRCDPISGHVSLFWYQQALGQGPEFLTYFQNEAQLDKSGLPSDRFFAERPEGSVSTLKIQRTQQEDSAVYLCASSLGGGLQETQYFGPGTRLLVL.

This clonotype was counted once. The V gene is TRBV4-1, the J gene TRBJ1-4, with 8 nucleotides matching TRBD1. The length of the CDR3 is 15 residues. The ends lost 4 bases at V and 7 bases at J; junction bases unmatched: 8. The germline V gene has CDR1 MGHRA and CDR2 YSYEKL. The chain's CDR3 is CASSLQDRVSEKLFF. The CDR3, as DNA: TGCGCCAGCAGCCTTCAGGACAGGGTTAGTGAAAAACTGTTTTTT.

As for this clonotype: This may arise from a read error, as a much more abundant clone is one base away. The chain has TRBV11-2 and TRBJ2-7; D remains ambiguous. The CDR3 extends over 11 amino acids. V lost 5 bases to trimming and J lost 3 bases, with 5 bases between them. Per the germline V gene, CDR1 is SGHAT and CDR2 is FQNNGV. CDR3: CASSPRYEQYF. CDR3 in DNA: TGTGCCAGCAGCCCTCGCTACGAGCAGTACTTC.

The rearrangement links TRBV14 to TRBJ2-4, with D possibly matching TRBD2 (5 bases). The CDR3 runs to 17 residues. Trimming cost V 2 bases and J 3 bases, with 17 bases left between them. The germline V gene has CDR1 SGHDN and CDR2 FVKESK. The CDR3 DNA is TGTGCCAGCAGCCAAACTTGGAGGCCCGGTGGCAAAAACATTCAGTACTTC. This gives the protein CASSQTWRPGGKNIQYF.

The CDR3 loop is CASTPGTRVSYEQYF. CDR3 DNA: TGTGCCAGCACACCCGGGACAAGGGTCTCCTACGAGCAGTACTTC. The V call is TRBV11-1, the J call TRBJ2-7, with a tentative D call TRBD1 (6 bases). Germline V gene data show CDR1 as SGHAT and CDR2 as FQDESV (reference sequence). V lost 7 bases and J 0 bases, leaving 16 bases between the germline ends. This CDR3 region has 15 residues.

The genes are TRBV5-1 and TRBJ2-1; D may be TRBD1 (6 bases). The length of the CDR3 is 15 residues. V was trimmed by 3 bases and J by 9 bases, leaving 19 bases between them. Germline V gene data show CDR1 as SGHRS and CDR2 as YFSETQ. The CDR3 nucleotides are TGCGCCAGCAGCTGGGCAGACGGGACATTCGGTGAGCAGTTCTTC. It is translated as CASSWADGTFGEQFF.

The chain uses TRBV6-5 and TRBJ2-7; TRBD2 agrees at 7 bases. Unmatched junction bases numbered 8, after V lost 5 bases and J lost 1 base. This CDR3 has 15 residues. Germline V lookup: CDR1 MNHEY, CDR2 SVGAGI. CDR3 amino acids: CASSPALGGSYEQYF. For the CDR3, the DNA is TGTGCCAGCAGTCCCGCCCTCGGGGGGTCCTACGAGCAGTACTTC.

The V and J genes are TRBV13 and TRBJ2-7; 7 bases are a match to TRBD1. J was trimmed by 4 bases and V by 5 bases; bases with no gene match: 11. CDR1 and CDR2 from the germline V gene are PRHDT and FYEKMQ (reference sequence). CDR3 length: 15 amino acids. The CDR3 loop reads CASSPEGGGGYEQYF. DNA of the CDR3: TGTGCCAGCAGCCCGGAAGGGGGCGGTGGGTACGAGCAGTACTTC.

This chain uses TRBV29-1 with TRBJ2-4; 9 bases are a match to TRBD1. The J call is doubtful: the DNA matches TRBJ2-7 better. The CDR3 sequence is 14 residues long. The V gene's germline CDR1 is SQVTM and CDR2 ANQGSEA. In DNA, the CDR3 is TGCAGCGTCTTCGACAGGGGGGGGTCCTACGAGCAGTACTTC. It encodes CSVFDRGGSYEQYF.

The chain combines TRBV6-5 with TRBJ2-4; D gene ambiguous. The tail of the sequence fits TRBJ2-7 better, so the J call may be wrong. Per germline, CDR1 MNHEY and CDR2 SVGAGI. This CDR3 comprises 18 residues. In nucleotides, the CDR3 is TGTGCCAGCAGTTACTGGGCCCCATCCGGGCCGTCCGTCCACGAGCAGTACTTC. It translates to CASSYWAPSGPSVHEQYF.

The chain carries TRBV5-1 and TRBJ2-5, with 9 bases identical to TRBD1. Per the germline V gene, CDR1 is SGHRS and CDR2 is YFSETQ. There are 15 residues in the CDR3. After removal of 3 bases from V and 1 base from J, the junction contained 4 bases not matched to a gene. The CDR3 sequence is CASSYGTGSQETQYF. CDR3 nucleotide sequence: TGCGCCAGCAGCTACGGGACAGGGTCCCAAGAGACCCAGTACTTC.

The chain employs TRBV4-3 and TRBJ2-1; 12 positions agree with TRBD2. V dropped 4 bases and J dropped 7; count of bases not matched to a gene: 5. The CDR3 has 15 amino acids. CDR1 is LGHNA and CDR2 is YSLEER in the germline V gene. The CDR3 DNA follows: TGCGCCAGCAGCCTGACTAGCGGGAGAGGAAATGAGCAGTTCTTC. This gives the protein CASSLTSGRGNEQFF.

The chain employs TRBV7-9 and TRBJ2-1, with 7 bases matching TRBD1. Germline loops: CDR1 SEHNR, CDR2 FQNEAQ (reference sequence). With 6 bases clipped from V and 2 bases from J, the junction kept 10 bases outside the gene matches. The CDR3 is made up of 16 amino acids. The DNA for the CDR3 is TGTGCCAGCAGGCCCCCAACAGGGGAAACCTACAATGAGCAGTTCTTC. This translates into CASRPPTGETYNEQFF.

About this clonotype itself: A junction end diverges from the germline sequence, so it may reflect a read error. J is TRBJ2-7 and V is TRBV29-1; 10 positions match TRBD1. This CDR3 region has 14 residues. Germline CDR1 and CDR2: SQVTM and ANQGSEA. CDR3 amino acids: CSVAPGTGDYKQYF. As DNA, the CDR3 is TGCAGCGTTGCACCCGGGACAGGGGACTACAAGCAGTACTTC.

The chain couples TRBV2 to TRBJ2-4; 7 nucleotides agree with TRBD1. The assigned J gene may be wrong: the sequence end matches TRBJ2-7 better. CDR1 and CDR2 from the germline V gene are SNHLY and FYNNEI. The length of the CDR3 is 16 residues. CDR3 coding DNA: TGTGCCAGCAGTGAAATCGGGACAGTCCATCGGGCCGAGCAGTACTTC. This translates into CASSEIGTVHRAEQYF.

This chain connects TRBV6-2 or TRBV6-3 to TRBJ2-7; TRBD1 matches 10 bases. The CDR3 totals 16 residues. The J segment lost 2 bases and the V segment lost 6 bases, leaving 10 bases of the junction unmatched. CDR1 MNHEY and CDR2 SVGEGT come from the germline V gene. As DNA, the CDR3 is TGTGCCAGCAGCTCTCAATGGGGACAGGGGACCTACGAGCAGTACTTC. Translation: CASSSQWGQGTYEQYF.

This clonotype showed up many times. V gene TRBV5-1 combines with J gene TRBJ2-1, with 8 bases that match TRBD2. Germline V CDR1 and CDR2: SGHRS, YFSETQ. The length of the CDR3 is 13 residues. J gave up 5 bases and V 4 bases, and 2 bases lay outside the gene matches. CDR3 sequence (DNA): TGCGCCAGCAGCGCGGGACTAGACAATGAGCAGTTCTTC. This encodes CASSAGLDNEQFF.